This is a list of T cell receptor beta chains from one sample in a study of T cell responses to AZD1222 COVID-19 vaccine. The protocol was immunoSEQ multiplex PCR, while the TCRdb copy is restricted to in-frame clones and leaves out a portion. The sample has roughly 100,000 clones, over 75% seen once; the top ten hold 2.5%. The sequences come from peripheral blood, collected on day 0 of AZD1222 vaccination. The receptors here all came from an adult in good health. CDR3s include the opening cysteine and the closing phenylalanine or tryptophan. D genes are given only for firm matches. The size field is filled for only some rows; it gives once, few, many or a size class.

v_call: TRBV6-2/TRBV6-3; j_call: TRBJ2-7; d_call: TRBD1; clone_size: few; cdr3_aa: CASSQWTGYYEQYF; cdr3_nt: TGTGCCAGCAGTCAATGGACAGGATACTACGAGCAGTACTTC
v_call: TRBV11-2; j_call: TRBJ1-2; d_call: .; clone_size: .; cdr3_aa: CASSSEGREWSGYTF; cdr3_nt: TGTGCCAGCAGCTCTGAGGGGAGGGAGTGGAGTGGCTACACCTTC
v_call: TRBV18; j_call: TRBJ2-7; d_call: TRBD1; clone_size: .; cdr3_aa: CASSPLANRGGHEQYF; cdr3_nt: TGTGCCAGCTCACCACTCGCAAACAGGGGTGGACACGAGCAGTACTTC
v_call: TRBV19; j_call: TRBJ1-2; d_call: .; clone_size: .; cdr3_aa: CASSPGHGYTF; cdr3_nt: TGTGCCAGTAGCCCGGGCCATGGCTACACCTTC
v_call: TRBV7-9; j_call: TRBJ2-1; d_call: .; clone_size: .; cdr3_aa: CASSPKTIDQAQGNNEQFF; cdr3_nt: TGTGCCAGCAGCCCAAAAACTATAGACCAGGCCCAGGGTAACAATGAGCAGTTCTTC
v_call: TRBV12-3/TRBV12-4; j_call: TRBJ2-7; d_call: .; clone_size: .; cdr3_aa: CASSLAPKREQYF; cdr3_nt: TGTGCCAGCAGTTTAGCCCCTAAACGCGAGCAGTACTTC
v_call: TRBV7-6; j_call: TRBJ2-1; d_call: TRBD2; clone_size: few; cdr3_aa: CASSLALAGTNEQFF; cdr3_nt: TGTGCCAGCAGCTTAGCGTTAGCGGGGACCAATGAGCAGTTCTTC
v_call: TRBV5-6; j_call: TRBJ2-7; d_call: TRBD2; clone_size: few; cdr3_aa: CASNQRERYEQYF; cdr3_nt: TGTGCCAGCAACCAGCGGGAGAGGTACGAGCAGTACTTC
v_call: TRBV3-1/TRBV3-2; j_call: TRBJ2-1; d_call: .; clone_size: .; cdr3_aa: CASSQVASLNNEQFF; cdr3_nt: TGTGCCAGCAGCCAAGTCGCCAGCCTGAACAATGAGCAGTTCTTC
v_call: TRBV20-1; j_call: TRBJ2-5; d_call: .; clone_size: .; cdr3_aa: CSASPLVSETQYF; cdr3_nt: TGCAGTGCTAGTCCGCTAGTGAGTGAGACCCAGTACTTC
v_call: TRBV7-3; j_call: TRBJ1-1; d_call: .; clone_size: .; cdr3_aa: CASRSGGAGTEAFF; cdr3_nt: TGTGCCAGCAGGTCGGGTGGGGCGGGCACTGAAGCTTTCTTT
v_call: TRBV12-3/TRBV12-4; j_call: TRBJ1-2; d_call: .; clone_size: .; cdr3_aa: CASSSGWGAGYTF; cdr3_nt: TGTGCCAGCAGCTCAGGATGGGGGGCCGGCTACACCTTC
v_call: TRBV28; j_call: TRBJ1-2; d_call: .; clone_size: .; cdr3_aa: CASRRPSGVYGYTF; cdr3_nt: TGTGCCAGCAGGCGACCTTCTGGGGTCTATGGCTACACCTTC
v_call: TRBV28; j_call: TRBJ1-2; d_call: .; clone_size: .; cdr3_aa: CASSFRGNGYTF; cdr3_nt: TGTGCCAGCAGTTTCCGGGGGAATGGCTACACCTTC
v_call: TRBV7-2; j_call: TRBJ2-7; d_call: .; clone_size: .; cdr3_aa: CASSIAHKTYEQYF; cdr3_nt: TGTGCCAGCAGCATCGCACACAAAACCTACGAGCAGTACTTC
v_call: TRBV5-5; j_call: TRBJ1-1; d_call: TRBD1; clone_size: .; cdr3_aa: CASSRTGGSTEAFF; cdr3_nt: TGTGCCAGCAGCCGTACAGGGGGTTCCACTGAAGCTTTCTTT
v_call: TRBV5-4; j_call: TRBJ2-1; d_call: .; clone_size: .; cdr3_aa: CASTQGSYNEQFF; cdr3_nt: TGTGCCAGCACACAGGGTTCCTACAATGAGCAGTTCTTC
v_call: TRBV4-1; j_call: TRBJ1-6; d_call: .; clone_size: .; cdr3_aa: CASSPIGRDINSPLHF; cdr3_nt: TGCGCCAGCAGCCCTATAGGGCGGGACATCAATTCACCCCTCCACTTT
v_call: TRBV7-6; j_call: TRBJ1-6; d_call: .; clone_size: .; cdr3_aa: CASSLEVATSYNSPLHF; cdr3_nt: TGTGCCAGCAGCTTAGAAGTCGCTACGTCCTATAATTCACCCCTCCACTTT
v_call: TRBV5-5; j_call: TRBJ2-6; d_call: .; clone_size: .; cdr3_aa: CASSSGGSSGANVLTF; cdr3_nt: TGTGCCAGCAGTAGCGGAGGCTCCTCTGGGGCCAACGTCCTGACTTTC
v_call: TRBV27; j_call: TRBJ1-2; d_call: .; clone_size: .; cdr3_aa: CASSLSWGYGYTF; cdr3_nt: TGTGCCAGCAGTTTATCGTGGGGCTATGGCTACACCTTC
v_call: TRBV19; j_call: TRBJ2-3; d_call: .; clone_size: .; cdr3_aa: CASSEVTDTQYF; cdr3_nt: TGTGCCAGTAGCGAAGTCACAGATACGCAGTATTTT